Listed here are 18 T cell receptor beta chains from one sample, sequenced in a study of T cell repertoires in cytomegalovirus infection. One entry per CDR3 protein, called by TCRdb with MiXCR from the reads. The sample includes fewer than 550,000 distinct CDR3 sequences, approximately 11% seen only once; the top ten take about 9.4%. The specimen sequenced was PBMCs. All receptors come from a human donor in good health (CMV status not recorded). Some clones in this sample may be carry-over from other donors' samples.

This clonotype was observed at least ten times. This rearrangement joins TRBV28 to TRBJ2-5; 16 bases map to TRBD2. The J segment lost 5 bases and the V segment lost 7 bases, leaving 10 bases of the junction unmatched. This CDR3 is built from 17 residues. Germline V gene sequence: CDR1 MDHEN, CDR2 SYDVKM. This CDR3 reads CASTAGTSGRAEETQYF. CDR3 nucleotides: TGTGCCAGCACTGCAGGGACTAGCGGGAGGGCCGAGGAGACCCAGTACTTC.

This clonotype was observed many times. The CDR3 sequence: CASSLGQSAYF. The CDR3, as DNA: TGTGCCAGCAGTTTAGGGCAATCAGCATATTTT. This sequence joins TRBV12-3 or TRBV12-4 and TRBJ1-3; D not resolved. The CDR3 has 11 amino acids. V was clipped by 1 base and J by 15 bases, with 10 bases between them.

In its sample, this clonotype was seen many times. The V gene is TRBV24-1, the J gene TRBJ2-2; 8 bases match TRBD1. With 7 bases clipped from V and 4 bases from J, the junction kept 10 bases outside the gene matches. Germline V lookup: CDR1 KGHDR, CDR2 SFDVKD. The CDR3 covers 16 residues. The CDR3 DNA follows: TGTGCCACCAGGCCAACAGGGGGGACGGGCACCGGGGAGCTGTTTTTT. This encodes CATRPTGGTGTGELFF.

There are many counts of this clonotype. V and J are TRBV7-3 and TRBJ2-5; D perhaps matches TRBD2 (6 bases). This CDR3 comprises 13 residues. Germline V CDR1 and CDR2: SGHTA, FQGTGA. Trimming took 5 bases from V and 5 from J, leaving 12 bases between them. This chain's CDR3 is CASSIRETETQYF. CDR3 in DNA: TGTGCCAGCAGCATCCGGGAGACTGAGACCCAGTACTTC.

The gene calls are TRBV20-1 and TRBJ2-3; maybe TRBD1 (7 bases). The ends were cut back, 0 bases at V and 5 bases at J, with 15 bases in the middle. Germline lookup yields CDR1 DFQATT and CDR2 SNEGSKA (reference sequence). The CDR3 length is 15 residues. The CDR3 nucleotides read TGCAGTGCTAGAGAATCGGCCCAGGGGGGAGATACGCAGTATTTT. Protein product: CSARESAQGGDTQYF.

This chain links TRBV4-1 with TRBJ2-3; D tentatively fits TRBD1 or TRBD2 (5 bases each). The germline gives CDR1 MGHRA, CDR2 YSYEKL. The V and J ends lost 4 bases and 5 bases respectively, with 16 bases between them. The CDR3 covers 15 residues. The CDR3 DNA sequence: TGCGCCAGCAGCCCCCGAGAAGGGGCGGGAGATACGCAGTATTTT. The encoded protein is CASSPREGAGDTQYF.

This clonotype was detected a few times. The rearrangement joins TRBV28 to TRBJ1-2; D might be TRBD1 (6 bases). CDR1 is MDHEN, CDR2 SYDVKM, per germline. The CDR3 contains 12 residues. The V end lost 5 bases, the J end lost 7 bases, and 11 bases lay between the germline ends. CDR3 amino acids: CASSLGQIGYTF. The DNA for the CDR3 is TGTGCCAGCAGTCTCGGACAGATTGGCTACACCTTC.

The rearrangement links TRBV28 to TRBJ1-5, with 10 bases aligning to TRBD1. Trimming at V came to 7 bases and at J to 6 bases, leaving 9 bases not matched to a gene. The length of the CDR3 is 15 residues. CDR1 and CDR2 from the germline V gene are MDHEN and SYDVKM. The CDR3 DNA sequence: TGTGCCAGCACCTTTACCGGGACAGGGGTTCAGCCCCAGCATTTT. Its translation is CASTFTGTGVQPQHF.

This clonotype has ten or more counts. The gene calls are TRBV7-8 and TRBJ1-1; D possibly corresponds to TRBD1 (6 bases). CDR1 SGHVS and CDR2 FQNEAQ come from the germline V gene. V lost 7 bases and J 1 base, leaving 16 bases between the germline ends. The CDR3 contains 15 residues. CDR3 region: CASNQGRGQNTEAFF. The CDR3 DNA follows: TGTGCCAGCAACCAGGGCAGGGGACAGAACACTGAAGCTTTCTTT.

This clonotype was found many times. The rearrangement joins TRBV7-2 to TRBJ1-2; D call uncertain. The germline CDR1 and CDR2 sequences are SGHTA and FQGNSA. Between the trimmed V and J ends, which lost 2 bases and 12 bases, there was a span of 13 bases. CDR3 size: 12 residues. CDR3: CASSLLPREDTF. Here the CDR3 DNA reads TGTGCCAGCAGCTTACTCCCGAGGGAGGACACCTTC.

The table lists this clonotype with a few counts. This chain connects TRBV10-2 to TRBJ1-6; D unclear. CDR1 and CDR2 from the germline V gene are WSHSY and SAAADI. The CDR3 length is 12 residues. The V and J ends lost 8 bases and 9 bases respectively, with 11 bases between them. CDR3 loop: CASQSVGSPLHF. Written as DNA, the CDR3 is TGCGCCAGCCAGTCGGTGGGTTCACCCCTCCACTTT.

Ten or more counts support this clonotype. The J gene is TRBJ2-6, the V gene TRBV5-4; D unclear. This CDR3 is 15 amino acids long. In germline, CDR1 is SGHNT, CDR2 YYREEE (reference sequence). Deletions cut 1 base from V and 1 base from J, with 6 bases between. The CDR3 DNA is TGTGCCAGCAGCTTGACAGTGTCTGGGGCCAACGTCCTGACTTTC. Residues: CASSLTVSGANVLTF. The complete variable domain, with remaining parts taken from reference TRBV5-4 and TRBJ2-6, reads ETGVTQSPTHLIKTRGQQVTLRCSSQSGHNTVSWYQQALGQGPQFIFQYYREEENGRGNFPPRFSGLQFPNYSSELNVNALELDDSALYLCASSLTVSGANVLTFGAGSRLTVL.

This clonotype has just a few counts. The chain couples TRBV5-1 to TRBJ2-1; 7 bases agree with TRBD2. Germline-derived CDR1 and CDR2 are SGHRS and YFSETQ. CDR3 length: 18 residues. V lost 0 bases to trimming and J lost 3 bases; unmatched junction nucleotides: 12. In DNA form, the CDR3 reads TGCGCCAGCAGCTTGGCCTCGGAGCTAGCGGTATACTACAATGAGCAGTTCTTC. Translation gives CASSLASELAVYYNEQFF.

This clonotype was found many times. The chain is built from TRBV28 and TRBJ1-6, with 9 nucleotides matching TRBD1. The germline V gene encodes CDR1 MDHEN and CDR2 SYDVKM. Germline trimming cut 7 bases from V and 13 bases from J; bases unmatched to any gene: 20. This CDR3 has 17 residues. The CDR3 loop reads CASTIPSGTGLGSPLHF. The CDR3 nucleotides read TGTGCCAGCACAATCCCTTCAGGGACAGGGCTAGGATCTCCCCTCCACTTT.

The rearrangement uses TRBV29-1 and TRBJ1-1; unclear D gene. Germline CDR1 SQVTM, CDR2 ANQGSEA. This CDR3 spans 13 amino acids. V lost 5 bases, J lost 6 bases, and 16 bases lay in between. The CDR3 DNA is TGCAGCGTTAAGGGCTTAGTAGGCGCTGAAGCTTTCTTT. This codes for CSVKGLVGAEAFF.

This clonotype was found many times. The chain is built from TRBV7-8 and TRBJ2-1, with D possibly matching TRBD2 (6 bases). Germline CDR1 reads SGHVS; CDR2 reads FQNEAQ. The CDR3 extends over 15 amino acids. V shed 2 bases and J shed 8 bases, with 16 bases lying between them. CDR3 bases: TGTGCCAGCAGCTTAAGACTAGATGGAACGGATGAGCAGTTCTTC. Translation gives CASSLRLDGTDEQFF.

This clonotype occurred many times. V is TRBV12-3 or TRBV12-4 and J is TRBJ2-2, with 7 positions matching TRBD2. After removal of 2 bases from V and 3 bases from J, the junction contained 6 bases not matched to a gene. This CDR3 comprises 16 residues. CDR3 bases: TGTGCCAGCAGTTTACTAGCGGAAAGGGACACCGGGGAGCTGTTTTTT. Translation: CASSLLAERDTGELFF.

The rearrangement uses TRBV3-1 and TRBJ2-3; TRBD1 might be the D (5 bases). Germline V gives CDR1 LGHDT, CDR2 YNNKEL (reference sequence). Deletions cut 0 bases from V and 9 bases from J, with 10 bases between. The CDR3 totals 13 residues. CDR3 nucleotide sequence: TGTGCCAGCAGCCAAGATAGGGGAAGCACGCAGTATTTT. Amino acid sequence: CASSQDRGSTQYF.